What follows are 6 T cell receptor beta chains derived from one specimen sequenced in a study of vaccination and CD4 T cells after COVID-19. Sequencing of the DNA from cultured CD4+ T cells was carried out with the Oncomine TCR Beta short-read assay. MiXCR was run by TCRdb on the PCR reads, yielding one entry per CDR3 protein. The data hold more than 10,000 distinct CDR3 sequences, with 35% to 55% observed a single time. These receptors have no identified antigens. The treatment is: roughly 11-day PBMC culture with coronavirus spike peptide pools or control peptides (ViraFEST assay). This specimen was CD4+ T cells from blood, cultured in vitro, taken before SARS-CoV-2 vaccination. Receptors were obtained from a human donor who had recovered from COVID-19.

The chain uses TRBV5-4 and TRBJ2-3; 13 nucleotides agree with TRBD2. V was pared by 4 bases and J by 5 bases, with 10 bases of the junction left unmatched. Germline V lookup: CDR1 SGHNT, CDR2 YYREEE (reference sequence). This CDR3 comprises 17 residues. This CDR3 reads CASSKGTSGAAGDTQYF. For the CDR3, the DNA is TGTGCCAGCAGCAAGGGGACTAGCGGGGCCGCGGGAGATACGCAGTATTTT.

V usage is TRBV28 and J usage is TRBJ1-1; 7 bases line up with TRBD1. V was clipped by 5 bases and J by 8 bases; unmatched bases: 2. Germline CDR1 MDHEN, CDR2 SYDVKM. The CDR3 is 11 amino acids. The CDR3 DNA is TGTGCCAGCAGTGTACAGGGGGAAGCTTTCTTT. This translates into CASSVQGEAFF.

The chain has TRBV4-1 and TRBJ2-2, with D possibly TRBD2 on 7 matching bases. V was pared by 6 bases and J by 0 bases, with 17 bases between. The CDR3 is 17 amino acids. Germline CDR1 is MGHRA and CDR2 is YSYEKL. In DNA form, the CDR3 reads TGCGCCAGCAGTCCGGAAGGGGGGGGCTCGAACACCGGGGAGCTGTTTTTT. Encoded protein: CASSPEGGGSNTGELFF.

The genes are TRBV12-3 or TRBV12-4 and TRBJ2-7; 9 bases match TRBD1. This CDR3 is 15 amino acids long. Trimming took 5 bases from V and 5 from J; bases not matched to a gene: 10. The CDR3 region is CASSDRDRDPHEQYF. The CDR3 nucleotides are TGTGCCAGCAGTGACCGGGACAGGGATCCCCACGAGCAGTACTTC.

The count of this clonotype is one. The V gene is TRBV11-1, the J gene TRBJ2-3, with TRBD2 matching 15 bases. This CDR3 contains 17 residues. V shed 5 bases, J shed 2 bases, and the junction held 5 bases outside the gene matches. Germline V gene sequence: CDR1 SGHAT, CDR2 FQDESV (reference sequence). The CDR3 DNA sequence: TGTGCCAGCAGCCGGACTAGCGGGAGGGTTATCACAGATACGCAGTATTTT. Amino acid sequence: CASSRTSGRVITDTQYF. Full variable domain (outside the CDR3, taken from reference TRBV11-1 and TRBJ2-3): EAEVAQSPRYKITEKSQAVAFWCDPISGHATLYWYRQILGQGPELLVQFQDESVVDDSQLPKDRFSAERLKGVDSTLKIQPAELGDSAMYLCASSRTSGRVITDTQYFGPGTRLTVL.

This clonotype was counted between two and nine times. The chain's CDR3 is CASSQGLAGGGEQFF. CDR3 DNA sequence: TGCGCCAGCAGCCAAGGACTAGCGGGAGGGGGTGAGCAGTTCTTC. V is TRBV4-3 and J is TRBJ2-1; 14 nucleotides match TRBD2. The CDR3 runs to 15 residues. The V segment lost 1 base and the J segment 9 bases; nucleotides outside the gene matches: 2. From germline, CDR1 is LGHNA and CDR2 YSLEER.